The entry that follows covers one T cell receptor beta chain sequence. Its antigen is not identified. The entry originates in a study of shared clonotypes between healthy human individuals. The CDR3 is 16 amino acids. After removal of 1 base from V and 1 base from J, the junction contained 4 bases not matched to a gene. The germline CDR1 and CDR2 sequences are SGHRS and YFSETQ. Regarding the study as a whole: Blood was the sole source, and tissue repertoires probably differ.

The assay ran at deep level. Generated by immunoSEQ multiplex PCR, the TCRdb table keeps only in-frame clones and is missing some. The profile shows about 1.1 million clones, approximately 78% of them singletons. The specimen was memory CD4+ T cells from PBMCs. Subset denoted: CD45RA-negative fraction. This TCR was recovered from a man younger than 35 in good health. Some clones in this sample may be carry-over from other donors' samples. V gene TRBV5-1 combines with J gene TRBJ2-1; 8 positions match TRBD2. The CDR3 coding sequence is TGCGCCAGCAGCTTGTCCCTAGCGGGTTCCTACAATGAGCAGTTCTTC. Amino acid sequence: CASSLSLAGSYNEQFF.